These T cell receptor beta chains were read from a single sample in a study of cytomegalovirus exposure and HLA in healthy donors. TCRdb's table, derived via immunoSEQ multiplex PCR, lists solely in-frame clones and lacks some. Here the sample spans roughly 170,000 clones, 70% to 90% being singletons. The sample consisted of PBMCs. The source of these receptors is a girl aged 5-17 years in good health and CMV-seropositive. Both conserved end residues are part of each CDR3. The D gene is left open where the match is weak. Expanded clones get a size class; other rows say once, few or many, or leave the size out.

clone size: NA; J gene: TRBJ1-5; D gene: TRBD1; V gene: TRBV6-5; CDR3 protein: CASRQDRGNQPQHF; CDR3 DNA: TGTGCCAGCAGGCAAGACAGGGGTAATCAGCCCCAGCATTTT
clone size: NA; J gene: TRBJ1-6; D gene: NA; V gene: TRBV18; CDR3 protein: CASSPDSSYNSPLHF; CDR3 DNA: TGTGCCAGCTCACCGGACAGCTCCTATAATTCACCCCTCCACTTT
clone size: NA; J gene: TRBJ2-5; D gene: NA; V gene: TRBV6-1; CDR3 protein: CASSEAGGPQETQYF; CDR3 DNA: TGTGCCAGCAGTGAAGCGGGGGGACCTCAAGAGACCCAGTACTTC
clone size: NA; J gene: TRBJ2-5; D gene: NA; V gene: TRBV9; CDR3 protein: CASSGDYQETQYF; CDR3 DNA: TGTGCCAGCAGCGGAGACTACCAAGAGACCCAGTACTTC
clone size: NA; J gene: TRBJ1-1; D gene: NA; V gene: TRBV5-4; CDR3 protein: CASSLPRAGDPNTEAFF; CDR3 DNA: TGTGCCAGCAGCCTGCCTCGGGCAGGGGATCCGAACACTGAAGCTTTCTTT
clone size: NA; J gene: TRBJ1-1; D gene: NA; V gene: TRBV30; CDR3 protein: CAWSVQSWQDYRATEAFF; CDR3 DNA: TGTGCCTGGAGTGTACAATCGTGGCAGGACTACCGGGCCACTGAAGCTTTCTTT
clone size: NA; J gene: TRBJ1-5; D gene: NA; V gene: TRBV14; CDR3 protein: CASSLGTSYYNQPQHF; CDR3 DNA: TGTGCCAGCAGCCTTGGGACTTCCTACTACAATCAGCCCCAGCATTTT
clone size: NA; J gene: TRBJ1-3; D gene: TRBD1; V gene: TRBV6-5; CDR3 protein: CASREDRGNGNTIYF; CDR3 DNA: TGTGCCAGCAGAGAGGACAGGGGGAACGGGAACACCATATATTTT
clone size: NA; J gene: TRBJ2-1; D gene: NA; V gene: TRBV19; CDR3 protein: CASSKGLYNEQFF; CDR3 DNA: TGTGCCAGTAGTAAGGGACTTTACAATGAGCAGTTCTTC
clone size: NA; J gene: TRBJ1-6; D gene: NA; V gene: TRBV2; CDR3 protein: CASSESPLRGASSYNSPLHF; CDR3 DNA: TGTGCCAGCAGTGAAAGTCCGCTTAGGGGCGCAAGCTCCTATAATTCACCCCTCCACTTT
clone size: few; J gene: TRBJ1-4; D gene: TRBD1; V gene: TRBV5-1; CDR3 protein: CASSSGTVLEKLFF; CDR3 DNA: TGCGCCAGCAGCTCCGGGACAGTGCTCGAAAAACTGTTTTTT
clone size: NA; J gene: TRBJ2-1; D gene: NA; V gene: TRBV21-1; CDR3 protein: CASSTGVGGCNEQFF; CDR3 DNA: TGTGCCAGCAGTACCGGGGTAGGAGGGTGCAATGAGCAGTTCTTC
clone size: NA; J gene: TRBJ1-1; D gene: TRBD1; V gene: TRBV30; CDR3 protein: CAWSRDSLNTEAFF; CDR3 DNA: TGTGCCTGGAGTCGGGACAGTCTTAACACTGAAGCTTTCTTT
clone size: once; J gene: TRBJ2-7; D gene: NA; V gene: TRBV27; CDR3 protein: CASKDGGAYEQYF; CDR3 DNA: TGTGCCAGCAAGGACGGCGGGGCCTACGAGCAGTACTTC
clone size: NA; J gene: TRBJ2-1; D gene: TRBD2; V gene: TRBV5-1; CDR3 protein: CASSLVVAGSNEQFF; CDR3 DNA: TGCGCCAGCAGCTTGGTGGTAGCGGGTTCGAATGAGCAGTTCTTC
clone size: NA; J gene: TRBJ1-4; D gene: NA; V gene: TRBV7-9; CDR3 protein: CASSPSATNEKLFF; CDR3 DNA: TGTGCCAGCAGCCCGTCTGCAACTAATGAAAAACTGTTTTTT
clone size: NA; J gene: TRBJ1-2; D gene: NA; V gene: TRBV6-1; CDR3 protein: CASSEAWGPGYTF; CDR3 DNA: TGTGCCAGCAGTGAAGCGTGGGGGCCTGGCTACACCTTC
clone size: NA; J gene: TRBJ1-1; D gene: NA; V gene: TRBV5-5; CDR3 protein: CASAGTPNTEAFF; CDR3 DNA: TGTGCCAGCGCGGGGACCCCGAACACTGAAGCTTTCTTT
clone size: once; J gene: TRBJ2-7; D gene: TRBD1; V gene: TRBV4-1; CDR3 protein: CASSLQLGSAGGQGRGEQYF; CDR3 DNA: TGCGCCAGCAGCTTACAACTAGGGTCCGCTGGGGGACAGGGGAGAGGCGAGCAGTACTTC
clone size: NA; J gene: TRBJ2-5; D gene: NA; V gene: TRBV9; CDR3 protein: CASSVAGGAVYETQYF; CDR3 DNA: TGTGCCAGCAGCGTAGCTGGGGGGGCGGTTTATGAGACCCAGTACTTC
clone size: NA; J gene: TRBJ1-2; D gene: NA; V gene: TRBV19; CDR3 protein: CASRSAGYGYTF; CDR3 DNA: TGTGCCAGTAGATCAGCAGGGTATGGCTACACCTTC
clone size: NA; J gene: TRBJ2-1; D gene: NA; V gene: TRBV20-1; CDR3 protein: CSAPPAREQFF; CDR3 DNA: TGCAGTGCTCCACCAGCGAGGGAGCAGTTCTTC
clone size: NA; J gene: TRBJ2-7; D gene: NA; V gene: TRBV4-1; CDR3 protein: CASSSEDRPSSYEQYF; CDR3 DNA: TGCGCCAGCAGCAGCGAAGACAGGCCATCTTCCTACGAGCAGTACTTC
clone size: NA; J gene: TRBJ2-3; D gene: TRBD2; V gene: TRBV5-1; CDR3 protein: CASSGGGSTDTQYF; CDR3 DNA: TGCGCCAGCAGCGGGGGAGGGTCCACAGATACGCAGTATTTT
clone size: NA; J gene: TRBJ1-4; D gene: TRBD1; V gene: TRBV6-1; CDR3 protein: CASSESTGFNEKLFF; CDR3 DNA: TGTGCCAGCAGTGAGTCGACAGGGTTTAATGAAAAACTGTTTTTT
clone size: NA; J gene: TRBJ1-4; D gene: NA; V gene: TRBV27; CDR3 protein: CASSSILTRGQGNEKLFF; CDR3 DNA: TGTGCCAGCAGTTCAATATTGACCAGGGGACAAGGCAATGAAAAACTGTTTTTT
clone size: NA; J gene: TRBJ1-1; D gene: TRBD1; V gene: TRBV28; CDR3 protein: CASTSDRGAFF; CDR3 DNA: TGTGCCAGCACCTCGGACAGGGGGGCTTTCTTT
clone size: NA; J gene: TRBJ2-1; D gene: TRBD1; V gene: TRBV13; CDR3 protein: CASIGTGGGEQFF; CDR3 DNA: TGTGCCAGCATCGGGACAGGGGGCGGTGAGCAGTTCTTC
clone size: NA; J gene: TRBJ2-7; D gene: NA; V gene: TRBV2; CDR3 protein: CASRDGQSYEQYF; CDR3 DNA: TGTGCCAGCAGGGATGGACAGTCCTACGAGCAGTACTTC
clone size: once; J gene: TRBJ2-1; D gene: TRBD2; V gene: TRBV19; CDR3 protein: CASQSGGAGNEQFF; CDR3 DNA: TGTGCCAGTCAAAGCGGGGGGGCCGGTAATGAGCAGTTCTTC
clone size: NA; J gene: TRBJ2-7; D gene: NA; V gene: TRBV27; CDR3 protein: CASSADLYEQYF; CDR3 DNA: TGTGCCAGCTCAGCTGACTTATACGAGCAGTACTTC
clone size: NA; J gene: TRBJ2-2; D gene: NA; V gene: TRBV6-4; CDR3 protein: CASSDSGLNTGELFF; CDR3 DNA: TGTGCCAGCAGTGACTCTGGACTTAACACCGGGGAGCTGTTTTTT
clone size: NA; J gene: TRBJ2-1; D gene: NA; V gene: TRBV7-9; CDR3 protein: CASSFGNEQFF; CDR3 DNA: TGTGCCAGCAGCTTCGGCAATGAGCAGTTCTTC
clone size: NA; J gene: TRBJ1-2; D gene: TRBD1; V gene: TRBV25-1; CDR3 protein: CASSENTGTGGSFYGYTF; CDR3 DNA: TGTGCCAGCAGTGAAAACACCGGGACAGGGGGCAGCTTTTATGGCTACACCTTC
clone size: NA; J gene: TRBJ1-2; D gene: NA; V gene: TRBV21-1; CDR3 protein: CASSTQPGGKGYTF; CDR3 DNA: TGTGCCAGCAGCACCCAGCCAGGGGGCAAAGGCTACACCTTC
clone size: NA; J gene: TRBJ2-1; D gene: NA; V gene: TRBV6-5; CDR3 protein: CASSYSPPTVRNEQFF; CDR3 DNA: TGTGCCAGCAGTTACTCTCCCCCGACAGTGCGCAATGAGCAGTTCTTC
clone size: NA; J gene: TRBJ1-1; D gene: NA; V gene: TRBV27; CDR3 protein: CATSPGRGGLNTEAFF; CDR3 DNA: TGTGCCACCTCCCCCGGGCGGGGGGGTCTGAACACTGAAGCTTTCTTT
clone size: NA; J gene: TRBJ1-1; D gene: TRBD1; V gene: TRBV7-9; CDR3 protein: CASRRGGTGTEAFF; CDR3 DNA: TGTGCCAGCAGACGAGGGGGCACGGGAACTGAAGCTTTCTTT
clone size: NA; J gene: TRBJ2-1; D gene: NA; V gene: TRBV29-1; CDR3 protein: CSVVDSRLVNEQFF; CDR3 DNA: TGCAGCGTCGTGGACAGTCGGTTGGTCAATGAGCAGTTCTTC
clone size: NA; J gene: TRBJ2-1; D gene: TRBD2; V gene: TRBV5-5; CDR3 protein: CASSPGLAPNEQFF; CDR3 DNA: TGTGCCAGCAGTCCGGGACTAGCGCCCAATGAGCAGTTCTTC
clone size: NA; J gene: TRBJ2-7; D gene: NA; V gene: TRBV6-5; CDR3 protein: CASSYSGVGEQYF; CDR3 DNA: TGTGCCAGCAGTTATTCGGGGGTCGGCGAGCAGTACTTC
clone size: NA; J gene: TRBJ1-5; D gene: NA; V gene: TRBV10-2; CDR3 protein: CASSESHSNQPQHF; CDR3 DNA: TGCGCCAGCAGTGAGAGCCATAGCAATCAGCCCCAGCATTTT
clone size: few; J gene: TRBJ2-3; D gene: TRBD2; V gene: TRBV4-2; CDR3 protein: CASSQGPSGGTDTQYF; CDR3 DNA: TGTGCCAGCAGCCAAGGTCCCAGCGGGGGCACAGATACGCAGTATTTT
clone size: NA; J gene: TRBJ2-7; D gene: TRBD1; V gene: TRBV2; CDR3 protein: CASSGDRGISEQYF; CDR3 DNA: TGTGCCAGCAGTGGGGACAGGGGGATTTCCGAGCAGTACTTC
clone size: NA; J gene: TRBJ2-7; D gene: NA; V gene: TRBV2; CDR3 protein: CASSTGSYEQYF; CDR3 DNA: TGTGCCAGTTCGACGGGTTCCTACGAGCAGTACTTC
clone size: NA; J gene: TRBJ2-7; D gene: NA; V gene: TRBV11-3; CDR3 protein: CASSSSGLLYEQYF; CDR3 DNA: TGTGCCAGCAGCTCATCCGGGTTACTCTACGAGCAGTACTTC
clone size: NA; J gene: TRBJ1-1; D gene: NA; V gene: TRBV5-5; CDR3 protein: CASGSTTDTEAFF; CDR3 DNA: TGTGCCAGCGGCTCTACCACGGACACTGAAGCTTTCTTT
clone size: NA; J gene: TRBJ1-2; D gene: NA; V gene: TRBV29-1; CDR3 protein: CSVEDYRDGYTF; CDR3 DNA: TGCAGCGTTGAAGATTACAGGGACGGCTACACCTTC
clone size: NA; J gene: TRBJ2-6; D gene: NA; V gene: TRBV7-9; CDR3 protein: CASSRPLRDRANVLTF; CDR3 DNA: TGTGCCAGCAGCCGACCACTCCGGGACAGGGCCAACGTCCTGACTTTC
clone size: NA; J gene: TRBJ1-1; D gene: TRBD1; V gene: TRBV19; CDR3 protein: CASSLIRGTEAFF; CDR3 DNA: TGTGCCAGTAGCCTCATCAGGGGGACTGAAGCTTTCTTT
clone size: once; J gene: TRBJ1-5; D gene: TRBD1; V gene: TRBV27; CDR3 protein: CASSFGTGDSNQPQHF; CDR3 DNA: TGTGCCAGCAGTTTTGGGACAGGCGATAGCAATCAGCCCCAGCATTTT
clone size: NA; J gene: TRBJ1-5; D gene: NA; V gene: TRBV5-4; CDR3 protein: CASSWCDQPQHF; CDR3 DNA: TGTGCCAGCAGCTGGTGCGATCAGCCCCAGCATTTT
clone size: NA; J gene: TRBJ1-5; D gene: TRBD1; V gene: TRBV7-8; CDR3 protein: CASSLRDRVGDQPQHF; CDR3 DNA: TGTGCCAGCAGCCTCCGGGACAGGGTAGGGGATCAGCCCCAGCATTTT
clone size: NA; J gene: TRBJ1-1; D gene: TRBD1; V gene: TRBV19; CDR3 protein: CASSIQGARNTEAFF; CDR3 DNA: TGTGCCAGTAGTATCCAGGGGGCAAGGAACACTGAAGCTTTCTTT
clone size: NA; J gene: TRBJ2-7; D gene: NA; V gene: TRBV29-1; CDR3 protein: CSVGNRTYEQYF; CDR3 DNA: TGCAGCGTTGGTAATCGTACCTACGAGCAGTACTTC
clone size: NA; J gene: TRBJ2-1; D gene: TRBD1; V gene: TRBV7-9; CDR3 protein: CASSLTRGATGQGFYEQFF; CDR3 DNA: TGTGCCAGCAGCTTAACCAGGGGGGCCACAGGACAGGGGTTCTATGAGCAGTTCTTC
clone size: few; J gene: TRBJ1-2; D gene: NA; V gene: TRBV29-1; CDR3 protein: CSVEDLRSRAGYGYTF; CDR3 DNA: TGCAGCGTTGAAGATCTTCGATCGAGGGCAGGCTATGGCTACACCTTC
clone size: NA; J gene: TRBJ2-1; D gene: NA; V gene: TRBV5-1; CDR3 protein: CASSLNERNEQFF; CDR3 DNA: TGCGCCAGCAGCTTGAATGAGAGGAATGAGCAGTTCTTC